A selection of T cell receptor beta chains follows, all from one sample in a study of cytomegalovirus exposure and HLA in healthy donors. Produced via immunoSEQ multiplex PCR; TCRdb's table is partial and in-frame only. The data contain around 400,000 clones, more than 80% of them seen just once; the ten biggest clones take up roughly 0.75%. The material sequenced was PBMCs. These TCRs come from a woman between 18 and 29 years old in good health and CMV-seronegative. Both conserved end residues are part of each CDR3. D genes are given only for firm matches. The size of a clone is reported for some rows only, either as once, few or many, or as a class for expanded clones.

>TRBV27|few|TRBJ1-2|NA|14
CASSFGRNGYGYTF
TGTGCCAGCAGTTTTGGCAGGAACGGCTATGGCTACACCTTC
>TRBV4-2|NA|TRBJ1-5|TRBD1|14
CASSTGTGDQPQHF
TGTGCCAGCAGCACAGGGACAGGGGATCAGCCCCAGCATTTT
>TRBV7-9|NA|TRBJ1-1|NA|12
CASSLPGTEAFF
TGTGCCAGCAGCTTACCCGGGACTGAAGCTTTCTTT
>TRBV4-1|NA|TRBJ2-2|TRBD2|16
CASSHFLKTSPGELFF
TGCGCCAGCAGCCATTTCCTCAAGACTAGCCCCGGGGAGCTGTTTTTT
>TRBV27|few|TRBJ1-5|NA|15
CASSLWGGADQPQHF
TGTGCCAGCAGTTTATGGGGGGGCGCGGATCAGCCCCAGCATTTT
>TRBV2|NA|TRBJ2-5|TRBD1|13
CASTGQGQETQYF
TGTGCCAGCACGGGACAGGGACAAGAGACCCAGTACTTC
>TRBV4-1|NA|TRBJ1-4|NA|14
CASGSGGGNEKLFF
TGCGCCAGCGGATCGGGGGGGGGAAATGAAAAACTGTTTTTT
>TRBV5-1|NA|TRBJ1-2|NA|13
CASSLDSKYGYTF
TGCGCCAGCAGCTTAGACAGCAAATATGGCTACACCTTC
>TRBV5-1|NA|TRBJ2-5|NA|14
CASQPGRIQETQYF
TGCGCCAGCCAACCGGGTCGCATCCAAGAGACCCAGTACTTC
>TRBV18|NA|TRBJ2-7|TRBD1|15
CASSKATDRAYEQYF
TGTGCCAGCTCTAAAGCGACGGACAGGGCCTACGAGCAGTACTTC
>TRBV2|NA|TRBJ2-7|NA|12
CASSEGLSEQYF
TGTGCCAGCAGTGAAGGACTCAGCGAGCAGTACTTC
>TRBV5-4|NA|TRBJ1-4|NA|14
CASSRDKPNEKLFF
TGTGCCAGCAGCCGAGACAAGCCAAATGAAAAACTGTTTTTT
>TRBV2|NA|TRBJ1-5|TRBD1|15
CASSEEGAQNQPQHF
TGTGCCAGCAGTGAGGAGGGGGCGCAAAATCAGCCCCAGCATTTT
>TRBV18|NA|TRBJ1-1|TRBD1|14
CASSITGGNTEAFF
TGTGCCAGCTCAATTACAGGGGGGAACACTGAAGCTTTCTTT
>TRBV27|once|TRBJ1-1|TRBD1|17
CASSSQQGAMGYTEAFF
TGTGCCAGCAGTTCACAACAGGGGGCAATGGGGTACACTGAAGCTTTCTTT
>TRBV6-5|NA|TRBJ1-1|TRBD1|14
CASSQGDSFTEAFF
TGTGCCAGCAGTCAAGGGGACAGCTTCACTGAAGCTTTCTTT
>TRBV4-1|NA|TRBJ1-1|NA|15
CASSPDRGGGTEAFF
TGCGCCAGCAGCCCCGATAGGGGGGGAGGCACTGAAGCTTTCTTT
>TRBV2|NA|TRBJ2-7|TRBD1|16
CASSPGQGLTSYEQYF
TGTGCCAGCAGTCCTGGACAGGGTTTAACCTCCTACGAGCAGTACTTC
>TRBV9|NA|TRBJ2-2|NA|15
CASSSTDSYTGELFF
TGTGCCAGCAGCTCCACGGACAGTTACACCGGGGAGCTGTTTTTT
>TRBV9|NA|TRBJ1-2|NA|13
CASSVEWRYGYTF
TGTGCCAGCAGCGTAGAGTGGAGGTATGGCTACACCTTC
>TRBV6-5|NA|TRBJ1-4|NA|14
CASKTGNLAEKLFF
TGTGCCAGCAAAACCGGAAATTTAGCTGAAAAACTGTTTTTT
>TRBV7-8|NA|TRBJ2-1|TRBD2|17
CASSLSGGRGSYNEQFF
TGTGCCAGCAGCTTAAGCGGCGGGAGGGGCTCCTACAATGAGCAGTTCTTC
>TRBV7-6|NA|TRBJ2-5|TRBD1|15
CASSPLGRGHETQYF
TGTGCCAGCAGCCCGTTGGGCAGGGGGCATGAGACCCAGTACTTC
>TRBV10-3|NA|TRBJ1-1|NA|14
CAISLTAMNTEAFF
TGTGCCATCAGCTTGACAGCCATGAACACTGAAGCTTTCTTT
>TRBV5-1|NA|TRBJ2-7|NA|14
CASSLTTDFYEQYF
TGCGCCAGCAGCTTGACGACAGACTTCTACGAGCAGTACTTC
>TRBV29-1|NA|TRBJ1-1|NA|15
CSVGWLGGQDTEAFF
TGCAGCGTTGGATGGTTGGGGGGGCAAGACACTGAAGCTTTCTTT
>TRBV7-2|NA|TRBJ2-7|TRBD2|15
CASSFRTSGRDEQYF
TGTGCCAGCAGCTTTCGGACTAGCGGGAGAGATGAGCAGTACTTC
>TRBV27|few|TRBJ1-4|NA|13
CASSAGRHEKLFF
TGTGCCAGCAGTGCAGGGAGGCATGAAAAACTGTTTTTT
>TRBV27|NA|TRBJ1-1|NA|14
CASSLFFGGGEAFF
TGTGCCAGCAGTTTATTTTTTGGGGGAGGTGAAGCTTTCTTT
>TRBV5-1|NA|TRBJ1-6|NA|16
CASSLEDQGLNSPLHF
TGCGCCAGCAGCTTAGAGGACCAGGGCCTAAATTCACCCCTCCACTTT
>TRBV27|NA|TRBJ2-7|TRBD2|14
CASKPGSGDYEQYF
TGTGCCAGCAAGCCAGGCAGCGGGGACTACGAGCAGTACTTC
>TRBV6-4|NA|TRBJ1-4|NA|17
CASSGGVGGENGEKLFF
TGTGCCAGCAGTGGAGGGGTCGGGGGAGAAAATGGTGAAAAACTGTTTTTT
>TRBV5-1|once|TRBJ2-1|TRBD2|18
CASSLWLAGGRSYNEQFF
TGCGCCAGCAGCTTGTGGCTAGCGGGGGGGCGGTCCTACAATGAGCAGTTCTTC
>TRBV15|NA|TRBJ2-1|TRBD2|19
CATSRDFIARSGAYNEQFF
TGTGCCACCAGCAGAGATTTCATAGCTCGTAGCGGGGCTTACAATGAGCAGTTCTTC